The 2 T cell receptor beta chains reported below all come from one sample, sequenced in a study of blood T cell repertoires in COVID-19. This table comes from immunoSEQ multiplex PCR, and its TCRdb copy is limited to in-frame clones, with some not included. Altogether approximately 93,000 clones are present, 77% being singletons, with the ten largest covering around 10%. Sequenced material: peripheral blood. The receptors shown here come from an elderly woman with acute or convalescent COVID-19.

This clone has only a few counts. The rearrangement joins TRBV7-2 to TRBJ2-7; the match to TRBD2 covers 8 bases. Germline-derived CDR1 and CDR2 are SGHTA and FQGNSA. V lost 1 base, J lost 0 bases, and 8 bases stayed unmatched. There are 17 residues in the CDR3. CDR3 residues: CASSLGPGRVSSYEQYF. The CDR3, as DNA: TGTGCCAGCAGCTTAGGCCCCGGGAGGGTGAGCTCCTACGAGCAGTACTTC.

The genes are TRBV28 and TRBJ1-6; possibly TRBD1 for D (5 bases). Trimming removed 8 bases from V and 4 bases from J, with 12 bases in between. This CDR3 is built from 14 residues. The germline V gene has CDR1 MDHEN and CDR2 SYDVKM. DNA for the CDR3: TGTGCCAGCCGCCGGGGGGGTTATAATTCACCCCTCCACTTT. Protein sequence: CASRRGGYNSPLHF.